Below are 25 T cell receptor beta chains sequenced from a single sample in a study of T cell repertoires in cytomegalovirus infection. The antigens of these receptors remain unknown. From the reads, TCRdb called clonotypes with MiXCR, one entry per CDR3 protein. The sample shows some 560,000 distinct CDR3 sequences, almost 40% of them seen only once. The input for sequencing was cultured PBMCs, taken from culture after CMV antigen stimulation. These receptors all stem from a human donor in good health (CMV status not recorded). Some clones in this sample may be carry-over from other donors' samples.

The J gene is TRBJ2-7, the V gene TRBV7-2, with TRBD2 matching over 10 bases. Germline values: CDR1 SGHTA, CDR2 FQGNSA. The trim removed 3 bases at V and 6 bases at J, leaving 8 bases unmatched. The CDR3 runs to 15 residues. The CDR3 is CASSFSVGLASEQYF. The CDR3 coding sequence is TGTGCCAGCAGCTTCTCAGTGGGACTAGCGAGCGAGCAGTACTTC.

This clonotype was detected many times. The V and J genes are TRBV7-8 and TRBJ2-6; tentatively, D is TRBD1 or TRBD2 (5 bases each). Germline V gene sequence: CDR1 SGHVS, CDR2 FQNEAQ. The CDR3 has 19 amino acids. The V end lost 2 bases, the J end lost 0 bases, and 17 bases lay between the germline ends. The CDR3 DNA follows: TGTGCCAGCAGCTTAAGGTGGGACGCTATGACCTCTGGGGCCAACGTCCTGACTTTC. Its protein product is CASSLRWDAMTSGANVLTF.

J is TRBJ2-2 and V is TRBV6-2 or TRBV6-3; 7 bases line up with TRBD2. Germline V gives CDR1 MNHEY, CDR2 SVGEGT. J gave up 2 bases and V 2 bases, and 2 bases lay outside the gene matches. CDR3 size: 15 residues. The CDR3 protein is CASSYGTINTGELFF. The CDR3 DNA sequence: TGTGCCAGCAGTTACGGGACTATAAACACCGGGGAGCTGTTTTTT.

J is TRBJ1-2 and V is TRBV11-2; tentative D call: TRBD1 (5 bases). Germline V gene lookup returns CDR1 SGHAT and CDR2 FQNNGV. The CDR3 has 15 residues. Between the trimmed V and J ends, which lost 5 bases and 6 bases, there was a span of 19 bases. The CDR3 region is CASSPGPVIGDGYTF. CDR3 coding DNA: TGTGCCAGCAGCCCCGGCCCCGTGATAGGGGATGGCTACACCTTC.

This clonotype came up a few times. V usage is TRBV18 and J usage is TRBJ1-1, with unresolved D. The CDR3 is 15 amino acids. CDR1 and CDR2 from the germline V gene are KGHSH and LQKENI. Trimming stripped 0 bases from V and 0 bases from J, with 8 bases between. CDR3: CASSPPVGLNTEAFF. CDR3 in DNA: TGTGCCAGCTCACCACCGGTCGGCTTGAACACTGAAGCTTTCTTT.

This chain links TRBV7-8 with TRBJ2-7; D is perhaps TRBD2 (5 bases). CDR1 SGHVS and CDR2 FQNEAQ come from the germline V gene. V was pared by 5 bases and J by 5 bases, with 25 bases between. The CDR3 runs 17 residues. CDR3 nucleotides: TGTGCCAGCAGCCTCAGGCTTTCTCCGGGCCCGAGGGACGAGCAGTACTTC. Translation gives CASSLRLSPGPRDEQYF.

The CDR3 DNA reads TGTGCCAGTAGTATAGTCGGGACAGCGGAGCAGTACTTC. Its translation: CASSIVGTAEQYF. The chain joins TRBV19 to TRBJ2-7; 7 nucleotides align to TRBD1. The trim removed 1 base at V and 7 bases at J, leaving 4 bases unmatched. Looked up from germline, CDR1 is LNHDA and CDR2 is SQIVND (reference sequence). This CDR3 has 13 residues.

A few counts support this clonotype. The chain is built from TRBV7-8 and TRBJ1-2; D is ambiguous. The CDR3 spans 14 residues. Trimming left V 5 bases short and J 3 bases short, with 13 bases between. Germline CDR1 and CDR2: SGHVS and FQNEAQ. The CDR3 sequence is CASSPGEGDYGYTF. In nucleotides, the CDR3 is TGTGCCAGCAGCCCCGGGGAGGGAGACTATGGCTACACCTTC. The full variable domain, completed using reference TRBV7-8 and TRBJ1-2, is GAGVSQSPRYKVAKRGQDVALRCDPISGHVSLFWYQQALGQGPEFLTYFQNEAQLDKSGLPSDRFFAERPEGSVSTLKIQRTQQEDSAVYLCASSPGEGDYGYTFGSGTRLTVV.

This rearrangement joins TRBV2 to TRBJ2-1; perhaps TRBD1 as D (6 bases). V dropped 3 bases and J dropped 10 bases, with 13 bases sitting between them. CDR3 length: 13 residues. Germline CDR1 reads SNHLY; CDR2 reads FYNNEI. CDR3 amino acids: CASSDTGKWEQFF. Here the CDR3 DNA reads TGTGCCAGCAGTGATACAGGGAAGTGGGAGCAGTTCTTC.

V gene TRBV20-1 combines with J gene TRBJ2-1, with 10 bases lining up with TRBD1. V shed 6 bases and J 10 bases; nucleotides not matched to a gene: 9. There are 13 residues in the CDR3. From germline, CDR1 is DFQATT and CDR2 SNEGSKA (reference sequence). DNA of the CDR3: TGCAGTGCGAGGACAGGGGGTTGGGGCGAGCAGTTCTTC. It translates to CSARTGGWGEQFF.

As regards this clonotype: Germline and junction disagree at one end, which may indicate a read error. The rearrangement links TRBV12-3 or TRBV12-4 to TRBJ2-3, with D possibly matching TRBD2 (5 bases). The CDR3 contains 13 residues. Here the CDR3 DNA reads TGTGCCAGCAGTCCAAAGCTGGGAGATACGAAGTATTTT. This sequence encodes CASSPKLGDTKYF.

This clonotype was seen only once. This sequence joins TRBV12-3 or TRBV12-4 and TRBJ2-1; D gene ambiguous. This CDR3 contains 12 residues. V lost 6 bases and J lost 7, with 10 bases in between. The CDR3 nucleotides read TGTGCCAGCAGCTATGGGTGGAATGAGCAGTTCTTC. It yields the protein CASSYGWNEQFF.

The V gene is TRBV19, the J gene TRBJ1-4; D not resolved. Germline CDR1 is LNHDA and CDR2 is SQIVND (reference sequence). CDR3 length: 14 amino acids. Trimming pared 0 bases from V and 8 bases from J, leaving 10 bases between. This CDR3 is CASSIEHSIEKLFF. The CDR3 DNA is TGTGCCAGTAGTATAGAACACTCGATCGAAAAACTGTTTTTT.

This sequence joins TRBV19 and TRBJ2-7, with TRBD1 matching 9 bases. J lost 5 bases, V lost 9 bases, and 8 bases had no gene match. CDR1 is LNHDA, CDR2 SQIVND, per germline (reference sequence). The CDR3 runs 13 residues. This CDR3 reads CASRGQGLDEQYF. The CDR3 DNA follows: TGTGCCAGCCGGGGACAGGGCCTGGACGAGCAGTACTTC.

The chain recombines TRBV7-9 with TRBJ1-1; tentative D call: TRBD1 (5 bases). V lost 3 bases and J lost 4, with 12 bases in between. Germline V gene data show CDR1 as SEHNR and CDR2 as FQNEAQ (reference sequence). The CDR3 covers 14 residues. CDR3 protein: CASSFFGGGTEAFF. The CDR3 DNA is TGTGCCAGCAGCTTCTTCGGGGGGGGCACTGAAGCTTTCTTT.

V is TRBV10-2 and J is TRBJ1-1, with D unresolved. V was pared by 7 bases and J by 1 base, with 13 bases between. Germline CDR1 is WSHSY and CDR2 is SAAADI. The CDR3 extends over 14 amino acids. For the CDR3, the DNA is TGCGCCAGCATCCCCCGACTACCGAACACTGAAGCTTTCTTT. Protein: CASIPRLPNTEAFF.

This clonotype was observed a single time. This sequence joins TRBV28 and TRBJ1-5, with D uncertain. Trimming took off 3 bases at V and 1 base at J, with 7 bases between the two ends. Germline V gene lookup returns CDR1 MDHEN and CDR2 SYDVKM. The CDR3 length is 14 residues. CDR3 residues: CASSFEGSNQPQHF. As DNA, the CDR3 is TGTGCCAGCAGTTTTGAGGGAAGCAATCAGCCCCAGCATTTT.

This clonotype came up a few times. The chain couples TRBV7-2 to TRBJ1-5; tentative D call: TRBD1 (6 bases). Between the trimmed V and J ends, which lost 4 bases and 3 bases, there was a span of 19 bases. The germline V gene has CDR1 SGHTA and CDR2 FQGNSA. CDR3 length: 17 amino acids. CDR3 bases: TGTGCCAGCAGCTGGAGAGGAGGAGCAGGGGTCAATCAGCCCCAGCATTTT. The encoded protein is CASSWRGGAGVNQPQHF.

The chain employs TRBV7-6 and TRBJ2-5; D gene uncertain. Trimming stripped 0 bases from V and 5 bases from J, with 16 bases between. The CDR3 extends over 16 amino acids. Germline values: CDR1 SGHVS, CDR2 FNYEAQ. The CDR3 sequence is CASSLARNSLGETQYF. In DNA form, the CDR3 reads TGTGCCAGCAGCTTAGCGAGGAATTCCCTCGGGGAGACCCAGTACTTC.

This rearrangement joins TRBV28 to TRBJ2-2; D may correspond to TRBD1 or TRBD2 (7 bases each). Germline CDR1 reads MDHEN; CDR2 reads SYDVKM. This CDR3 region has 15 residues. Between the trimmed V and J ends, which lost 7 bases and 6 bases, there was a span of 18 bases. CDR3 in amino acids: CASNYRGRGAGELFF. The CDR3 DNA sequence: TGTGCCAGCAACTACAGGGGACGGGGGGCCGGGGAGCTGTTTTTT.

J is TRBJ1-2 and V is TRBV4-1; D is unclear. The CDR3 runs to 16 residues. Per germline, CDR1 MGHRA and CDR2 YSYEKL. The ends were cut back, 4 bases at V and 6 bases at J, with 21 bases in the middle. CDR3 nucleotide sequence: TGCGCCAGCAGCCCCCCCCGGGAACAGCCGGATCATGGCTACACCTTC. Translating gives CASSPPREQPDHGYTF.

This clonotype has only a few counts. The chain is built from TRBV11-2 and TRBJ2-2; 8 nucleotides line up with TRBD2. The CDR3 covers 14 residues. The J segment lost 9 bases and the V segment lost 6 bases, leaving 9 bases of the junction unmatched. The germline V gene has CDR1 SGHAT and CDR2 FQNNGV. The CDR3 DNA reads TGTGCCAGCAGTATAGCGGGGACATTGAGGGAGCTGTTTTTT. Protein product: CASSIAGTLRELFF.

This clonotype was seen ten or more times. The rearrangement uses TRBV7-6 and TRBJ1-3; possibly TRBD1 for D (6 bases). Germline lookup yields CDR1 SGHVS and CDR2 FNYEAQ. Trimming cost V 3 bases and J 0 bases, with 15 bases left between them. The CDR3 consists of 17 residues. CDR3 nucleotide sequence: TGTGCCAGCAGCTTGGAAAGGGGGGCCGCCTCTGGAAACACCATATATTTT. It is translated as CASSLERGAASGNTIYF.

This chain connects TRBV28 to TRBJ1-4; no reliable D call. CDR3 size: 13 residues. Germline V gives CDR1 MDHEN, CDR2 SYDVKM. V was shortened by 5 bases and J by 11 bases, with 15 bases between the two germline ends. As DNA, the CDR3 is TGTGCCAGCAGTCCCCCCGAGACGCGGAAACTGTTTTTT. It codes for CASSPPETRKLFF.

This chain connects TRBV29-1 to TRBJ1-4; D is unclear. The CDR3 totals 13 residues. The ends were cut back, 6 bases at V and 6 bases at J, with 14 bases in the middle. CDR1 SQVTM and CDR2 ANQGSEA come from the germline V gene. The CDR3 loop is CSVAVTGDEKLFF. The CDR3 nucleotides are TGCAGCGTGGCCGTCACCGGGGATGAAAAACTGTTTTTT.